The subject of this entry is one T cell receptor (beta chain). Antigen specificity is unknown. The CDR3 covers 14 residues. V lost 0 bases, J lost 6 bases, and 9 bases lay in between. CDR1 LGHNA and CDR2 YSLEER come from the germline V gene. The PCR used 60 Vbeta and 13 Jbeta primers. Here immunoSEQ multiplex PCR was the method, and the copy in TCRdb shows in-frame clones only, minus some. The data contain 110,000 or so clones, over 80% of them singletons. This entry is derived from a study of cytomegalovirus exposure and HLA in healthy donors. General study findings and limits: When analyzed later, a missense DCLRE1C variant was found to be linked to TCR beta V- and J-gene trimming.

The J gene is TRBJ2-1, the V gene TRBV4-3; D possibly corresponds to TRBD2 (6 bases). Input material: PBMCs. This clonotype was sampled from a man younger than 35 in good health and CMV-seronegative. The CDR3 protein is CASSQERTTNEQFF. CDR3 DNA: TGCGCCAGCAGCCAAGAACGGACTACCAATGAGCAGTTCTTC.